This TCR beta chain emerged from a study of T cell clonotyping in hematopoietic cell transplantation. The V gene's germline CDR1 is SGHNT and CDR2 YENEEA. With 4 bases removed from V and 8 bases from J, the gap between germline ends came to 15 bases. The CDR3 runs to 15 residues. Method: immunoSEQ multiplex PCR; TCRdb's copy keeps in-frame clones and lacks some. The profile shows 9,100 or so clones, 85% to 90% of them singletons. Sequencing used peripheral blood mononuclear cells, obtained at the time of graft-versus-host disease after allogeneic stem cell transplant. The receptor comes from a male patient aged 55 to 70 who had an allogeneic stem cell transplant from a related donor, so the T cells may come from the graft donor. Some clones in this sample may be carry-over from other donors' samples. The rearrangement joins TRBV11-3 to TRBJ1-6; no firm D call. For the CDR3, the DNA is TGTGCCAGCAGCTCACGACGTACCCTAGATTCACCCCTCCACTTT. Translation: CASSSRRTLDSPLHF.